The present entry profiles one T cell receptor (beta chain) with its context. Antigen unknown. These data belong to a study of cytomegalovirus exposure and HLA in healthy donors. The PCR used 60 Vbeta and 13 Jbeta primers. The table came from immunoSEQ multiplex PCR; TCRdb's copy has only in-frame clones and leaves some out. The data contain about 150,000 clones, 77% of them singletons. Study observations and caveats: Researchers reported from a later analysis that most CMV-associated TCR beta chains appeared HLA-restricted. According to the study, around 160 TCR beta chains were cytomegalovirus-associated.

Unmatched junction bases numbered 6, after V lost 5 bases and J lost 3 bases. The CDR3 consists of 14 residues. CDR1 and CDR2 from the germline V gene are SGHTA and FQGNSA. The clonotype was recovered from a male donor in good health and CMV-seronegative. The gene calls are TRBV7-2 and TRBJ1-1, with 7 bases fitting TRBD1. Sequenced input: PBMCs. CDR3 DNA: TGTGCCAGCAGCCGGACAGGCTGGGACACTGAAGCTTTCTTT. This gives the protein CASSRTGWDTEAFF. Together with reference TRBV7-2 and TRBJ1-1, the CDR3 gives the full variable domain: GAGVSQSPSNKVTEKGKDVELRCDPISGHTALYWYRQSLGQGLEFLIYFQGNSAPDKSGLPSDRFSAERTGGSVSTLTIQRTQQEDSAVYLCASSRTGWDTEAFFGQGTRLTVV.